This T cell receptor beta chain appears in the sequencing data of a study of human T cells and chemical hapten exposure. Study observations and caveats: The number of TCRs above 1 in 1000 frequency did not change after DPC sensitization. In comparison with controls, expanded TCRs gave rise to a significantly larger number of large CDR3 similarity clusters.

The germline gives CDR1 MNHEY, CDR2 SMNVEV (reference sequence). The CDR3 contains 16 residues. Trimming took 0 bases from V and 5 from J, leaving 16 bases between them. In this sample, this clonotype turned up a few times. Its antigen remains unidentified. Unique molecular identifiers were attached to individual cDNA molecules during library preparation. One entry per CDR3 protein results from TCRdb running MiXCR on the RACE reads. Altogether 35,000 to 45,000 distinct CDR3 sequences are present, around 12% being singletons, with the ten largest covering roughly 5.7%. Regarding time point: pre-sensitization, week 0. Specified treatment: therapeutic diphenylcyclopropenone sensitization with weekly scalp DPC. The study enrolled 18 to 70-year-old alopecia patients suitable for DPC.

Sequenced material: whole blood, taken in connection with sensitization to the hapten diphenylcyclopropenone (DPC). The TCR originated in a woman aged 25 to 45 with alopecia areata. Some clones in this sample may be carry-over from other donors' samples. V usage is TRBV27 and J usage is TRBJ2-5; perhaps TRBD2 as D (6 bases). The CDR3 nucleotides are TGTGCCAGCAGTTTATCGGAGGGCGAGGGCCTCGAGACCCAGTACTTC. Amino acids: CASSLSEGEGLETQYF.